The 32 T cell receptor beta chains given below trace back to one sample, sequenced in a study of blood T cell repertoires in COVID-19. TCRdb's table, derived via immunoSEQ multiplex PCR, lists solely in-frame clones and lacks some. In the table there are some 120,000 clones, approximately 82% of which are singletons. Input material: peripheral blood. The receptors were sampled from a man aged 70 or older with active or convalescent COVID-19.

The V gene is TRBV24-1, the J gene TRBJ2-1; a weak D match, TRBD2 (6 bases). The V and J ends lost 5 bases and 4 bases respectively, with 14 bases between them. CDR3 length equals 15 residues. The germline V gene has CDR1 KGHDR and CDR2 SFDVKD. CDR3: CATSASGTGYNEQFF. The CDR3 nucleotides read TGTGCCACCAGTGCTTCCGGGACTGGATACAATGAGCAGTTCTTC.

This chain connects TRBV7-2 to TRBJ2-2, with 7 bases aligning to TRBD1. CDR3 length: 17 amino acids. Losses at the gene ends were 4 bases for V and 5 bases for J; bases not matched to a gene: 13. The germline V gene has CDR1 SGHTA and CDR2 FQGNSA. As DNA, the CDR3 is TGTGCCAGCAGCTCGTCCTCGACAGGGCTACTAACCGGGGAGCTGTTTTTT. It specifies CASSSSSTGLLTGELFF.

This rearrangement joins TRBV7-8 to TRBJ2-5; 7 nucleotides agree with TRBD1. Germline CDR1 SGHVS, CDR2 FQNEAQ. Trimming took 1 base from V and 2 from J; bases not matched to a gene: 19. The CDR3 covers 20 residues. CDR3 residues: CASSLEGASPWTGRQETQYF. In DNA form, the CDR3 reads TGTGCCAGCAGCTTAGAAGGAGCTAGCCCGTGGACAGGCCGACAAGAGACCCAGTACTTC.

This clone was recorded once. J is TRBJ1-5 and V is TRBV7-2, with 9 bases that match TRBD1. This CDR3 has 15 amino acids. Germline V gives CDR1 SGHTA, CDR2 FQGNSA. The trim removed 5 bases at V and 5 bases at J, leaving 7 bases unmatched. The chain's CDR3 is CASSADRGGHQPQHF. The CDR3 coding sequence is TGTGCCAGCAGCGCTGACAGGGGGGGGCATCAGCCCCAGCATTTT.

The chain is built from TRBV5-6 and TRBJ1-5, with 9 bases that match TRBD1. The CDR3 loop spans 16 amino acids. The trim removed 2 bases at V and 3 bases at J, leaving 6 bases unmatched. The germline gives CDR1 SGHDT, CDR2 YYEEEE. CDR3 sequence reads: CASSFGTGLSNQPQHF. The CDR3 DNA is TGTGCCAGCAGCTTCGGGACAGGGTTATCCAATCAGCCCCAGCATTTT.

V and J are TRBV6-5 and TRBJ1-2, with 11 bases that match TRBD1. This CDR3 region has 14 residues. CDR1 and CDR2 from the germline V gene are MNHEY and SVGAGI. Trimming took 6 bases from V and 8 from J; bases not matched to a gene: 8. The chain's CDR3 is CASSRGQGVSGYTF. In nucleotides, the CDR3 is TGTGCCAGCAGCCGGGGACAGGGGGTGAGCGGCTACACCTTC.

J is TRBJ2-7 and V is TRBV5-4, with 7 nucleotides matching TRBD2. Germline CDR1 SGHNT, CDR2 YYREEE (reference sequence). J gave up 2 bases and V 0 bases, and 2 bases lay outside the gene matches. This CDR3 is 14 amino acids long. The CDR3 reads CASSLGGGPYEQYF. The CDR3, as DNA: TGTGCCAGCAGCTTGGGGGGAGGGCCCTACGAGCAGTACTTC. Full variable domain (outside the CDR3, taken from reference TRBV5-4 and TRBJ2-7): ETGVTQSPTHLIKTRGQQVTLRCSSQSGHNTVSWYQQALGQGPQFIFQYYREEENGRGNFPPRFSGLQFPNYSSELNVNALELDDSALYLCASSLGGGPYEQYFGPGTRLTVT.

The chain has TRBV28 and TRBJ2-7; D is uncertain. This CDR3 comprises 12 residues. Germline V gene data show CDR1 as MDHEN and CDR2 as SYDVKM. V gave up 4 bases and J gave up 6 bases, with 10 bases separating them. This chain's CDR3 is CASSSSPSEQYF. The CDR3 DNA reads TGTGCCAGCAGTTCCTCTCCCTCCGAGCAGTACTTC.

This chain uses TRBV16 with TRBJ2-3; TRBD2 matches at 11 bases. There are 19 residues in the CDR3. J lost 0 bases, V lost 0 bases, and 8 bases had no gene match. Germline CDR1 is KGHSY and CDR2 is FQNENV. CDR3 region: CASSQSILAGGLSTDTQYF. The CDR3 bases are TGTGCCAGCAGCCAATCGATTCTAGCGGGGGGCCTAAGCACAGATACGCAGTATTTT.

This clone came up once. The chain carries TRBV18 and TRBJ1-6; 7 positions agree with TRBD1. V lost 4 bases and J lost 9; bases outside the gene matches: 6. The CDR3 has 14 residues. Per germline, CDR1 KGHSH and CDR2 LQKENI. The chain's CDR3 is CASSQDRTGSPLHF. In DNA, the CDR3 is TGTGCCAGCTCACAGGACAGGACAGGTTCACCCCTCCACTTT.

The chain has TRBV7-9 and TRBJ2-7; 7 nucleotides align to TRBD2. CDR3 length: 12 amino acids. The germline V gene has CDR1 SEHNR and CDR2 FQNEAQ (reference sequence). V lost 7 bases and J lost 7; bases outside the gene matches: 7. CDR3 coding DNA: TGTGCCAGCACCCTAGGGAGGGGTGAGCAGTACTTC. Residues: CASTLGRGEQYF.

The V and J genes are TRBV6-6 and TRBJ2-3; 13 positions agree with TRBD2. This CDR3 has 17 residues. Germline values: CDR1 MNHNY, CDR2 SVGAGI (reference sequence). The trim removed 5 bases at V and 2 bases at J, leaving 7 bases unmatched. This chain's CDR3 is CASSRLAGGQLTDTQYF. The CDR3 DNA sequence: TGTGCCAGCAGTCGACTAGCGGGAGGCCAACTCACAGATACGCAGTATTTT.

This clone was counted only a few times. This chain connects TRBV21-1 to TRBJ1-4. TRBV21-1 is reported as a pseudogene. There are 13 residues in the CDR3. CDR3: CASSKGAGEKLFF. The CDR3 nucleotides read TGTGCCAGCAGCAAAGGTGCCGGTGAAAAACTGTTTTTT.

The J gene is TRBJ2-7, the V gene TRBV10-3; 9 nucleotides match TRBD2. V gave up 5 bases and J gave up 7 bases; unmatched junction bases: 9. This CDR3 region has 14 residues. CDR1 and CDR2 from the germline V gene are ENHRY and SYGVKD. The CDR3 coding sequence is TGTGCCATCAGTTCCCCGGCGGGGGGGCGGGAGCAGTACTTC. This sequence encodes CAISSPAGGREQYF.

This clone was recorded a few times. Other nucleotide sequences in the sample specify the same CDR3. The chain joins TRBV6-5 to TRBJ2-2; D remains ambiguous. Trimming left V 2 bases short and J 3 bases short, with 4 bases between. CDR3 length: 13 residues. CDR1 and CDR2 from the germline V gene are MNHEY and SVGAGI. The CDR3 here is CASSYLDTGELFF. CDR3 sequence (DNA): TGTGCCAGCAGTTACCTAGACACCGGGGAGCTGTTTTTT.

This chain links TRBV24-1 with TRBJ2-1, with TRBD2 matching 8 bases. This CDR3 is 17 amino acids long. V was clipped by 7 bases and J by 0 bases; unmatched bases: 10. Per germline, CDR1 KGHDR and CDR2 SFDVKD. The CDR3 protein is CATRSTSGGGSYNEQFF. The CDR3 bases are TGTGCCACCAGGAGCACTAGCGGAGGGGGCTCCTACAATGAGCAGTTCTTC.

This rearrangement joins TRBV18 to TRBJ1-1; maybe TRBD1 (5 bases). The V end lost 2 bases, the J end lost 0 bases, and 7 bases lay between the germline ends. Germline assignment: CDR1 KGHSH and CDR2 LQKENI. CDR3 length: 14 residues. In DNA form, the CDR3 reads TGTGCCAGCTCACCAGCACAGGTGAACACTGAAGCTTTCTTT. Protein: CASSPAQVNTEAFF.

This sequence joins TRBV5-1 and TRBJ2-3; tentative D call: TRBD1 (5 bases). The CDR3 sequence is 14 residues long. Trimming cost V 4 bases and J 1 base, with 10 bases left between them. Germline V lookup: CDR1 SGHRS, CDR2 YFSETQ. This CDR3 is CASSTGGGTDTQYF. The CDR3 bases are TGCGCCAGCAGCACAGGCGGCGGCACAGATACGCAGTATTTT.

The genes are TRBV9 and TRBJ1-3; no reliable D call. The CDR3 has 15 residues. Germline CDR1 is SGDLS and CDR2 is YYNGEE. Trimming removed 4 bases from V and 4 bases from J, with 15 bases in between. CDR3: CASSPRGGSGNTIYF. The CDR3 DNA follows: TGTGCCAGCAGCCCCCGGGGAGGGAGCGGAAACACCATATATTTT.

The chain carries TRBV11-1 and TRBJ1-1; tentatively, D is TRBD1 (5 bases). CDR1 is SGHAT and CDR2 is FQDESV in the germline V gene (reference sequence). Trimming stripped 5 bases from V and 2 bases from J, with 9 bases between. This CDR3 is built from 13 residues. The CDR3 region has the DNA TGTGCCAGCAGCACCGACAGAAACACTGAAGCTTTCTTT. Its translation: CASSTDRNTEAFF. The full variable domain, with the rest looked up from reference TRBV11-1 and TRBJ1-1, is EAEVAQSPRYKITEKSQAVAFWCDPISGHATLYWYRQILGQGPELLVQFQDESVVDDSQLPKDRFSAERLKGVDSTLKIQPAELGDSAMYLCASSTDRNTEAFFGQGTRLTVV.

In this sample, this clone turned up once. The V gene is TRBV15, the J gene TRBJ1-1, with 9 positions matching TRBD1. This CDR3 is 14 amino acids long. Unmatched junction bases numbered 6, after V lost 3 bases and J lost 7 bases. Germline V gene lookup returns CDR1 LNHNV and CDR2 YYDKDF (reference sequence). The CDR3 DNA reads TGTGCCACCAGCAGTACAGGGGGCGTCAATGAAGCTTTCTTT. It codes for CATSSTGGVNEAFF.

The chain employs TRBV19 and TRBJ2-1, with TRBD1 as a possible D gene (6 bases). This CDR3 is built from 18 residues. CDR1 and CDR2 from the germline V gene are LNHDA and SQIVND (reference sequence). V was pared by 4 bases and J by 0 bases, with 19 bases between. CDR3 loop: CASSKGETKTSSYNEQFF. CDR3 DNA: TGTGCCAGTAGTAAGGGGGAAACTAAAACGAGCTCCTACAATGAGCAGTTCTTC.

This chain links TRBV5-6 with TRBJ1-2; a possible D gene is TRBD1 (5 bases). V dropped 2 bases and J dropped 8 bases, with 19 bases sitting between them. The CDR3 runs 15 residues. The germline V gene has CDR1 SGHDT and CDR2 YYEEEE. CDR3 in amino acids: CASSFKDTRFKGYTF. CDR3 in DNA: TGTGCCAGCAGCTTTAAGGACACCCGATTTAAAGGCTACACCTTC.

The chain joins TRBV10-1 to TRBJ1-5, with D uncertain. Trimming cost V 8 bases and J 1 base, with 15 bases left between them. The CDR3 has 15 residues. CDR1 and CDR2 from the germline V gene are WNHNN and SYGVQD (reference sequence). The CDR3 DNA reads TGCGCCAGCCGTACAACGGGATCGAGCAATCAGCCCCAGCATTTT. Residues: CASRTTGSSNQPQHF.

The chain uses TRBV20-1 and TRBJ2-1; the D is unclear. The CDR3 contains 11 residues. V was cut by 4 bases and J by 6 bases, with 7 bases left in between. Germline CDR1 DFQATT, CDR2 SNEGSKA (reference sequence). CDR3 in DNA: TGCAGTGCTAAACGGGTCAATGAGCAGTTCTTC. Protein product: CSAKRVNEQFF.

The chain carries TRBV18 and TRBJ1-1, with D possibly TRBD1 on 5 matching bases. Looked up from germline, CDR1 is KGHSH and CDR2 is LQKENI. Deletions cut 3 bases from V and 0 bases from J, with 14 bases between. This CDR3 contains 16 residues. CDR3 region: CASSPLTGGMNTEAFF. DNA of the CDR3: TGTGCCAGCTCACCTCTGACGGGGGGGATGAACACTGAAGCTTTCTTT.

The chain joins TRBV7-2 to TRBJ1-5; perhaps TRBD1 as D (6 bases). V was clipped by 1 base and J by 5 bases, with 12 bases between them. Germline V CDR1 and CDR2: SGHTA, FQGNSA. This CDR3 has 15 residues. CDR3 sequence: CASSLVWTDYQPQHF. The CDR3 coding sequence is TGTGCCAGCAGCTTAGTCTGGACAGACTATCAGCCCCAGCATTTT.

The J gene is TRBJ2-3, the V gene TRBV7-3; 7 positions agree with TRBD2. Unmatched junction bases numbered 8, after V lost 4 bases and J lost 4 bases. Looked up from germline, CDR1 is SGHTA and CDR2 is FQGTGA. CDR3 length: 15 residues. The CDR3 region has the DNA TGTGCCAGCAGCTCCGGGAGCGGGATCGCAGATACGCAGTATTTT. Protein: CASSSGSGIADTQYF.

This rearrangement joins TRBV28 to TRBJ1-5; maybe TRBD1 (5 bases). This CDR3 is 21 amino acids long. Germline loops: CDR1 MDHEN, CDR2 SYDVKM. Trimming shortened V by 6 bases and J by 2 bases, and 32 bases separated the two germline ends. The CDR3 spells CASSQRGIYRSGGWRNQPQHF. The CDR3 bases are TGTGCCAGCAGCCAAAGGGGAATCTACAGGTCCGGCGGTTGGCGCAATCAGCCCCAGCATTTT.

J is TRBJ1-5 and V is TRBV5-5; possible D gene TRBD1, 6 bases. Per germline, CDR1 SGHKS and CDR2 YYEKEE (reference sequence). Trimming left V 0 bases short and J 5 bases short, with 15 bases between. The CDR3 has 16 residues. Here the CDR3 reads CASSLGGRTQDQPQHF. The CDR3 DNA follows: TGTGCCAGCAGCTTGGGGGGGCGGACGCAGGATCAGCCCCAGCATTTT.

The CDR3 DNA follows: TGCGCCAGCAGCCAAGGAGGACAGGGCGGGGAAAAACTGTTTTTT. Translating gives CASSQGGQGGEKLFF. The gene calls are TRBV4-1 and TRBJ1-4; TRBD1 aligns across 8 bases. From germline, CDR1 is MGHRA and CDR2 YSYEKL. CDR3 length equals 15 residues. Trimming cost V 1 base and J 8 bases; bases outside gene matches: 6.

The chain combines TRBV7-3 with TRBJ2-5; 8 bases fit TRBD2. CDR1 SGHTA and CDR2 FQGTGA come from the germline V gene. This CDR3 is built from 15 residues. Unmatched junction bases numbered 7, after V lost 2 bases and J lost 5 bases. CDR3 loop: CASSLGAGGRETQYF. CDR3 nucleotides: TGTGCCAGCAGCTTAGGTGCGGGAGGAAGGGAGACCCAGTACTTC.